These 15 T cell receptor beta chains came from one sample sequenced in a study of T cell responses to AZD1222 COVID-19 vaccine. Produced via immunoSEQ multiplex PCR; TCRdb's table is partial and in-frame only. The data contain roughly 89,000 clones, more than 75% of them singletons. The starting material was peripheral blood, obtained on day 0 of MenACWY control vaccination. These receptors were taken from an adult in good health.

The V and J genes are TRBV19 and TRBJ2-7; 10 positions agree with TRBD1. The length of the CDR3 is 16 residues. CDR1 is LNHDA and CDR2 is SQIVND in the germline V gene (reference sequence). With 1 base clipped from V and 2 bases from J, the junction kept 5 bases outside the gene matches. CDR3 sequence (DNA): TGTGCCAGTAGTATAGTGGGGACAGGGGTTCCCTACGAGCAGTACTTC. It codes for CASSIVGTGVPYEQYF.

The rearrangement joins TRBV27 to TRBJ1-5, with 11 bases fitting TRBD1. This CDR3 is 16 amino acids long. Germline values: CDR1 MNHEY, CDR2 SMNVEV (reference sequence). V lost 6 bases to trimming and J lost 6 bases; unmatched junction nucleotides: 10. CDR3: CASSRGGTGGSQPQHF. In DNA form, the CDR3 reads TGTGCCAGCAGCCGTGGAGGGACAGGGGGGTCTCAGCCCCAGCATTTT.

The rearrangement links TRBV28 to TRBJ2-1; D might be TRBD1 or TRBD2, each matching 7 bases. Trimming removed 5 bases at V and 0 bases at J, with 23 bases between. The CDR3 has 19 residues. Germline V gene lookup returns CDR1 MDHEN and CDR2 SYDVKM. The CDR3 loop reads CASSLGTHRGGGSYNEQFF. The CDR3 coding sequence is TGTGCCAGCAGTCTCGGGACGCACAGGGGAGGGGGCTCCTACAATGAGCAGTTCTTC.

The rearrangement uses TRBV10-3 and TRBJ2-7; 9 bases fit TRBD1. CDR1 is ENHRY, CDR2 SYGVKD, per germline. This CDR3 comprises 14 residues. V dropped 3 bases and J dropped 5; count of bases not matched to a gene: 5. This chain's CDR3 is CAISDRTGVDEQYF. CDR3 in DNA: TGTGCCATCAGTGACCGGACAGGGGTAGACGAGCAGTACTTC.

The CDR3 sequence is CASSPKRGGYESGELFF. The CDR3 DNA reads TGTGCCAGCAGCCCAAAGAGAGGGGGCTATGAGAGCGGGGAGCTGTTTTTT. The gene calls are TRBV11-2 and TRBJ2-2, with 7 bases fitting TRBD1. J gave up 7 bases and V 5 bases, and 16 bases lay outside the gene matches. This CDR3 is 17 amino acids long. CDR1 and CDR2 from the germline V gene are SGHAT and FQNNGV.

This clone appeared a few times. The rearrangement uses TRBV10-1 and TRBJ1-1; D gene unclear. V gave up 4 bases and J gave up 4 bases, with 10 bases separating them. CDR1 WNHNN and CDR2 SYGVQD come from the germline V gene (reference sequence). The length of the CDR3 is 13 residues. Here the CDR3 reads CASSAVLGTEAFF. The CDR3 DNA sequence: TGCGCCAGCAGTGCCGTACTGGGCACTGAAGCTTTCTTT.

V and J are TRBV4-1 and TRBJ1-2, with a weak D call TRBD1 (5 bases). The germline V and J ends were trimmed by 4 bases and 2 bases, with 20 bases remaining between them. The CDR3 contains 17 residues. Germline V gives CDR1 MGHRA, CDR2 YSYEKL. The CDR3 bases are TGCGCCAGCAGCCCTTATTTCTTGGGTACAGGAAACTATGGCTACACCTTC. Its protein product is CASSPYFLGTGNYGYTF.

The rearrangement uses TRBV28 and TRBJ1-4, with 7 bases fitting TRBD1. The CDR3 loop spans 16 amino acids. V gave up 2 bases and J gave up 6 bases; unmatched junction bases: 9. Germline V gene lookup returns CDR1 MDHEN and CDR2 SYDVKM. CDR3 residues: CASSLKYGTDYEKLFF. CDR3 nucleotides: TGTGCCAGCAGTTTAAAGTATGGGACAGATTATGAAAAACTGTTTTTT.

The J gene is TRBJ1-2, the V gene TRBV19, with TRBD1 matching 12 bases. CDR3 length: 16 amino acids. Germline trimming cut 5 bases from V and 8 bases from J; bases unmatched to any gene: 12. Looked up from germline, CDR1 is LNHDA and CDR2 is SQIVND (reference sequence). CDR3 nucleotide sequence: TGTGCCAGTAGTGATCTCCCGGGACAGGGGGCGGGAGGCTACACCTTC. This gives the protein CASSDLPGQGAGGYTF.

V and J are TRBV11-3 and TRBJ2-3; 9 bases fit TRBD2. The germline CDR1 and CDR2 sequences are SGHNT and YENEEA. Trimming cost V 3 bases and J 4 bases; bases outside gene matches: 5. The CDR3 sequence is 15 residues long. The CDR3 region is CASSFSGSVADTQYF. DNA for the CDR3: TGTGCCAGCAGCTTTAGCGGGAGTGTCGCAGATACGCAGTATTTT.

V usage is TRBV14 and J usage is TRBJ2-3; 9 bases match TRBD1. Germline CDR1 is SGHDN and CDR2 is FVKESK. The CDR3 contains 17 residues. V shed 4 bases, J shed 6 bases, and the junction held 14 bases outside the gene matches. CDR3 DNA: TGTGCCAGCAGCCCCAGTCCCGGGACAGGGTTTGACGATACGCAGTATTTT. Its translation is CASSPSPGTGFDDTQYF.

V is TRBV5-8 and J is TRBJ1-4; D perhaps matches TRBD1 (5 bases). V lost 6 bases, J lost 8 bases, and 14 bases lay in between. This CDR3 region has 13 residues. The germline CDR1 and CDR2 sequences are SGHTS and YDEGEE. CDR3: CASTSREGEKLFF. The DNA for the CDR3 is TGTGCCAGCACCAGCAGGGAGGGGGAAAAACTGTTTTTT.

CDR3 in amino acids: CASSLNTGTSGFNEQFF. As DNA, the CDR3 is TGTGCCAGCTCACTGAACACAGGGACTAGCGGCTTCAATGAGCAGTTCTTC. The chain is built from TRBV18 and TRBJ2-1; the match to TRBD2 covers 11 bases. V was clipped by 4 bases and J by 6 bases; unmatched bases: 11. The germline gives CDR1 KGHSH, CDR2 LQKENI. The CDR3 has 17 residues.

This clone came up once. The chain carries TRBV11-2 and TRBJ2-5; 7 nucleotides match TRBD2. Germline lookup yields CDR1 SGHAT and CDR2 FQNNGV. Losses at the gene ends were 2 bases for V and 5 bases for J; bases not matched to a gene: 14. The CDR3 is 17 residues long. The CDR3 reads CASSLRYPAGKYETQYF. Written as DNA, the CDR3 is TGTGCCAGCAGCTTACGGTACCCAGCGGGAAAGTATGAGACCCAGTACTTC.

The J gene is TRBJ2-7, the V gene TRBV19; 9 bases align to TRBD1. This CDR3 has 14 amino acids. Trimming at V came to 5 bases and at J to 3 bases, leaving 5 bases not matched to a gene. Germline CDR1 and CDR2: LNHDA and SQIVND (reference sequence). CDR3: CASSVQGAYYEQYF. DNA for the CDR3: TGTGCCAGTAGTGTACAGGGGGCTTACTACGAGCAGTACTTC.